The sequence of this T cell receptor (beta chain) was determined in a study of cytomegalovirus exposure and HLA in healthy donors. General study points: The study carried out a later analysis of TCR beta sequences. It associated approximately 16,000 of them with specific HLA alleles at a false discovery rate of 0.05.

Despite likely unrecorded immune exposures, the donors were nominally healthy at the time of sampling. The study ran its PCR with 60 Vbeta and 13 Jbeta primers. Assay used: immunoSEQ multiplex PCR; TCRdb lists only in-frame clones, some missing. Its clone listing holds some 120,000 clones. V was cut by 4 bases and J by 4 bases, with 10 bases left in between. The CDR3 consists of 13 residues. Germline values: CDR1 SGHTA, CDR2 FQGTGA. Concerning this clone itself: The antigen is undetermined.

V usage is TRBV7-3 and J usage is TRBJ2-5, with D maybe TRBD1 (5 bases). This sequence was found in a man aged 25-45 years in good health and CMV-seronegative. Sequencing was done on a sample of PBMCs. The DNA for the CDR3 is TGTGCCAGCAGCTCGAATAGGGGAGAGACCCAGTACTTC. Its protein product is CASSSNRGETQYF.